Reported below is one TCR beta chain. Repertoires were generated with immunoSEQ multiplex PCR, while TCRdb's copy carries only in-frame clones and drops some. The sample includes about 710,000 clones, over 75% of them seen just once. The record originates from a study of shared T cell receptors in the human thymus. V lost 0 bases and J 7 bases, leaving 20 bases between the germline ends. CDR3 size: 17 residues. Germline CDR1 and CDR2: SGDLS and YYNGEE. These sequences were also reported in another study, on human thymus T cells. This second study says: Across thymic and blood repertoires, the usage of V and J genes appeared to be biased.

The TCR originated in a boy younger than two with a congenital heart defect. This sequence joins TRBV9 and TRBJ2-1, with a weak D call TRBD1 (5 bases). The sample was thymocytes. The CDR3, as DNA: TGTGCCAGCAGCGTAGATAGGGGCAGGACACTACCTAATGAGCAGTTCTTC. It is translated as CASSVDRGRTLPNEQFF. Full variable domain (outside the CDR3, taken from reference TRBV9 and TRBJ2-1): DSGVTQTPKHLITATGQRVTLRCSPRSGDLSVYWYQQSLDQGLQFLIQYYNGEERAKGNILERFSAQQFPDLHSELNLSSLELGDSALYFCASSVDRGRTLPNEQFFGPGTRLTVL.